This T cell receptor beta chain was identified during a study of blood T cell repertoires in COVID-19 (dated by TCRdb to about 2020). Background on the whole study: Collaborator samples came from the United States, Italy and Spain and covered acute and convalescent phases of COVID-19. The samples were drawn from the first 160 participants of the ongoing ImmuneRACE study and from roughly 1,300 subjects provided by 6 global collaborators. Deeply sampled blood TCRbeta repertoires from subjects exposed to, actively infected with, or recovered from COVID-19 were included in the dataset. HLA class I and class II types, where available, came from metadata supplied by the sample provider rather than from assay-based typing. The repertoires were made available in a free public database intended to serve as a resource for research on the immune response to SARS-CoV-2. The material from the prospective study consisted of cDNA or gDNA derived from T cells, B-cell-depleted T cells, or PBMCs. A de-identified subject ID, COVID-19 status, age in years and sex were almost always included in the sample metadata.

TCRbeta CDR3 regions were amplified from genomic DNA by means of the immunoSEQ Assay, a bias-controlled multiplex PCR. For the original study's pipeline: Within the assay, amplification of reference gene primers was used to estimate how many nucleated cells each sample contained. To quantify the absolute abundance of each unique TCRbeta CDR3 rearrangement, sequence reads were collapsed and filtered. For each sample, productive Simpson clonality was calculated as the square root of Simpson's diversity index across productive rearrangements. TCRdb limited this immuneACCESS table to in-frame rearrangements with V and J called. A share of clones is missing; checked studies link under half to unresolved V genes, and the rest is unexplained. V and J calls and clone size follow that table, whereas D and trimming were derived from the DNA. The sample has tens of thousands of clones on record, more than 80% of them singletons. Together, the top ten hold 15% to 20% of the sample.

Worth noting for this clone: No cognate antigen has been identified for it. Base qualities are not provided; no much larger clone lies one nucleotide away.

The paper as a whole reports these results and caveats: How much clinical and demographic metadata was included differed by source and by participant, and the metadata was provided uncurated.

In Seattle, one collaborating source enrolled patients while the infection was active and tracked those patients longitudinally over the course of disease. Whole blood was collected in K2EDTA tubes by collaborating institutions according to the institutions' own protocols. Collaborator samples were shipped for TCRbeta analysis as frozen whole blood, isolated PBMCs, or DNA extracted from either sample type. The clonotype was recovered from a woman aged 55-70 years with COVID-19, enrolled during active disease. Sequencing used peripheral blood.

Here the CDR3 is given as CASSQALGGTGGSDEQFF. Here is the DNA: TGTGCCAGCAGCCAAGCCCTAGGGGGGACAGGGGGTTCTGATGAGCAGTTCTTC. The chain is assembled from TRBV4-2 and TRBJ2-1; 11 middle bases align to TRBD1. V is cut back by 1 base and J by 8 bases, with 13 bases in the junction unmatched. As encoded in the germline V gene, CDR1 is LGHNA while CDR2 is YNFKEQ. The CDR3 covers 18 residues, taking in both the cysteine and the phenylalanine. Only the CDR3 portion is preserved as DNA: 54 bases, with reading frame beginning at the first base.